Below, 15 T cell receptor beta chains from the same sample are listed, as sequenced in a study of PD-L1 blockade in urothelial cancer. Time point in this sample: pretreatment peripheral blood. Sequenced by immunoSEQ multiplex PCR; TCRdb stores in-frame clones only, minus some. The sample yields just under 65,000 clones, roughly four fifths seen once. The specimen was PBMCs, collected around atezolizumab (anti-PD-L1) treatment. The source of these receptors is a man aged 65-85 years with urothelial cancer.

CDR3 sequence: CASSSPRTSGRAVGEQFF. The CDR3 bases are TGTGCCAGCAGCTCTCCCCGGACTAGCGGGAGGGCCGTCGGTGAGCAGTTCTTC. The rearrangement uses TRBV7-6 and TRBJ2-1; TRBD2 matches at 15 bases. Germline CDR1 and CDR2: SGHVS and FNYEAQ. This CDR3 region has 18 residues. V was pared by 4 bases and J by 9 bases, with 13 bases of the junction left unmatched.

The V and J genes are TRBV10-2 and TRBJ2-1; D may be TRBD2 (6 bases). Per the germline V gene, CDR1 is WSHSY and CDR2 is SAAADI. V was pared by 2 bases and J by 5 bases, with 13 bases between. The CDR3 is made up of 15 amino acids. The CDR3 spells CASSERVAENNEQFF. CDR3 nucleotide sequence: TGCGCCAGCAGTGAGAGGGTAGCGGAGAACAATGAGCAGTTCTTC.

The chain combines TRBV5-8 with TRBJ2-1, with D unresolved. The length of the CDR3 is 12 residues. Germline assignment: CDR1 SGHTS and CDR2 YDEGEE. Trimming removed 1 base at V and 8 bases at J, with 7 bases between. The CDR3 coding sequence is TGTGCCAGCAGCTTGTCCTTCGATGAGCAGTTCTTC. Translating gives CASSLSFDEQFF.

In its sample, this clone was seen a few times. This sequence joins TRBV11-3 and TRBJ2-7; the match to TRBD2 covers 14 bases. Germline V CDR1 and CDR2: SGHNT, YENEEA. The junction had 5 bases not matched to a gene; V was cut back by 4 bases and J by 6 bases. CDR3 length: 15 residues. CDR3 region: CASSSGLAGGAEQYF. For the CDR3, the DNA is TGTGCCAGCAGCTCCGGACTAGCGGGAGGAGCCGAGCAGTACTTC.

The rearrangement joins TRBV7-2 to TRBJ2-1; 7 bases map to TRBD2. The V and J ends lost 4 bases and 7 bases, in that order; junction bases with no gene match: 7. Germline lookup yields CDR1 SGHTA and CDR2 FQGNSA. The CDR3 has 14 residues. The CDR3 coding sequence is TGTGCCAGCAGCTCGCCGGGACTACTGAATGAGCAGTTCTTC. Protein: CASSSPGLLNEQFF.

This clone was seen only once. The chain is built from TRBV5-1 and TRBJ1-2, with D maybe TRBD1 (6 bases). Germline CDR1 SGHRS, CDR2 YFSETQ. This CDR3 has 13 residues. Between the trimmed V and J ends, which lost 2 bases and 10 bases, there was a span of 15 bases. The CDR3 loop reads CASSFGGEGDYTF. In nucleotides, the CDR3 is TGCGCCAGCAGCTTCGGAGGGGAGGGGGACTACACCTTC. The entire variable domain, with the rest obtained from reference TRBV5-1 and TRBJ1-2, is as follows: KAGVTQTPRYLIKTRGQQVTLSCSPISGHRSVSWYQQTPGQGLQFLFEYFSETQRNKGNFPGRFSGRQFSNSRSEMNVSTLELGDSALYLCASSFGGEGDYTFGSGTRLTVV.

A remark on this clone: Other DNA sequences in the same sample also yield this CDR3. The chain carries TRBV5-1 and TRBJ2-7; TRBD1 is a possible D gene (6 bases). CDR1 is SGHRS, CDR2 YFSETQ, per germline. Trimming left V 2 bases short and J 1 base short, with 7 bases between. This CDR3 comprises 13 residues. CDR3 sequence: CASSFDRSYEQYF. The CDR3 DNA is TGCGCCAGCAGCTTCGACAGGTCCTACGAGCAGTACTTC.

V and J are TRBV11-1 and TRBJ2-5; 16 bases align to TRBD2. V was clipped by 5 bases and J by 4 bases; unmatched bases: 4. This CDR3 is 16 amino acids long. Germline V gene lookup returns CDR1 SGHAT and CDR2 FQDESV (reference sequence). CDR3 sequence: CASSRGTSGRGETQYF. CDR3 nucleotide sequence: TGTGCCAGCAGCCGTGGGACTAGCGGGAGGGGAGAGACCCAGTACTTC.

The rearrangement uses TRBV25-1 and TRBJ2-1, with TRBD1 matching 8 bases. Trimming at V came to 3 bases and at J to 8 bases, leaving 12 bases not matched to a gene. This CDR3 contains 16 residues. Looked up from germline, CDR1 is MGHDK and CDR2 is SYGVNS. CDR3 sequence: CASSEERTGRSDEQFF. The CDR3 nucleotides are TGTGCCAGCAGTGAGGAAAGGACAGGGAGGTCGGATGAGCAGTTCTTC.

The chain recombines TRBV7-6 with TRBJ2-1; 8 bases fit TRBD2. V dropped 4 bases and J dropped 9; count of bases not matched to a gene: 2. CDR1 is SGHVS, CDR2 FNYEAQ, per germline. The CDR3 totals 12 residues. The CDR3 DNA follows: TGTGCCAGCAGCTCGGGGGGGGGTGAGCAGTTCTTC. This sequence encodes CASSSGGGEQFF.

This clone was detected only once. This rearrangement joins TRBV4-1 to TRBJ2-4, with D tentatively TRBD1 (5 bases). Trimming pared 4 bases from V and 3 bases from J, leaving 22 bases between. In germline, CDR1 is MGHRA, CDR2 YSYEKL. The CDR3 totals 18 residues. CDR3: CASSPSNSGNPHKNIQYF. The CDR3 bases are TGCGCCAGCAGCCCTTCGAATTCAGGGAATCCCCACAAAAACATTCAGTACTTC.

This rearrangement joins TRBV28 to TRBJ1-2, with TRBD1 identical over 8 bases. V dropped 5 bases and J dropped 6; count of bases not matched to a gene: 5. Germline CDR1 MDHEN, CDR2 SYDVKM. The CDR3 has 13 residues. The CDR3 region is CASSRGQGHGYTF. In nucleotides, the CDR3 is TGTGCCAGCAGTCGTGGACAGGGACATGGCTACACCTTC.

This chain links TRBV28 with TRBJ1-5, with 8 nucleotides matching TRBD1. V was clipped by 6 bases and J by 5 bases; unmatched bases: 6. Germline V CDR1 and CDR2: MDHEN, SYDVKM. This CDR3 spans 14 amino acids. The CDR3 region is CASRTRQGYQPQHF. The CDR3, as DNA: TGTGCCAGCAGGACCCGACAGGGGTATCAGCCCCAGCATTTT.

This clone was seen just once. The chain has TRBV27 and TRBJ2-7, with 10 bases identical to TRBD2. V was clipped by 5 bases and J by 3 bases; unmatched bases: 10. Germline assignment: CDR1 MNHEY and CDR2 SMNVEV (reference sequence). This CDR3 is 16 amino acids long. Here the CDR3 DNA reads TGTGCCAGCAGTCCCCCGGGAGCGGGAGGGCGCTACGAGCAGTACTTC. Translating it yields CASSPPGAGGRYEQYF.

This clone has only a few counts. The J gene is TRBJ2-7, the V gene TRBV2, with D perhaps matching TRBD2 (6 bases). CDR1 and CDR2 (germline): SNHLY, FYNNEI. CDR3 length: 12 amino acids. Trimming took 4 bases from V and 3 from J, leaving 7 bases between them. CDR3 coding DNA: TGTGCCAGCAGTGGGCGGGGCTACGAGCAGTACTTC. Translated: CASSGRGYEQYF. The whole variable domain, filled in from reference TRBV2 and TRBJ2-7, reads EPEVTQTPSHQVTQMGQEVILRCVPISNHLYFYWYRQILGQKVEFLVSFYNNEISEKSEIFDDQFSVERPDGSNFTLKIRSTKLEDSAMYFCASSGRGYEQYFGPGTRLTVT.